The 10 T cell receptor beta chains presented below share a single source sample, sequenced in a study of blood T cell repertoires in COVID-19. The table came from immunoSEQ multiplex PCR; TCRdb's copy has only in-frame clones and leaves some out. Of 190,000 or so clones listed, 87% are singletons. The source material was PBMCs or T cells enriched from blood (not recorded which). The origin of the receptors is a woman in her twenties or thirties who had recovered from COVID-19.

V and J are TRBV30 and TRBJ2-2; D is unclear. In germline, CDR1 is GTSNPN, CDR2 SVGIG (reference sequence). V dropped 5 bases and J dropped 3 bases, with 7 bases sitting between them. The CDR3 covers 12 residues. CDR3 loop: CAWDPDTGELFF. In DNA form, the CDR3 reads TGTGCCTGGGACCCAGACACCGGGGAGCTGTTTTTT.

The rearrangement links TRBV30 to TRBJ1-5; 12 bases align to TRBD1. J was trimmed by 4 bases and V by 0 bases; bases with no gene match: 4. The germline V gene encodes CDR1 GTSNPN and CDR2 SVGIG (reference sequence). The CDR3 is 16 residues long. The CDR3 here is CAWSVGTGGHNQPQHF. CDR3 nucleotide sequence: TGTGCCTGGAGTGTAGGGACAGGGGGCCATAATCAGCCCCAGCATTTT.

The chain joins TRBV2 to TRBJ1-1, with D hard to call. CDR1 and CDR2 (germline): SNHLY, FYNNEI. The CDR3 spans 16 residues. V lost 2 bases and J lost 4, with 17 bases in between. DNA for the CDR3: TGTGCCAGCAGTGAATTTGCGGGCCGGAGGAGCACTGAAGCTTTCTTT. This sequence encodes CASSEFAGRRSTEAFF.

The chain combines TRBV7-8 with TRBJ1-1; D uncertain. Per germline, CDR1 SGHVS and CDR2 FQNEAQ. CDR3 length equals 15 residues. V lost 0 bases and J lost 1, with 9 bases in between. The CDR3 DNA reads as TGTGCCAGCAGCTTAGCGAGGGCGGGGAACACTGAAGCTTTCTTT. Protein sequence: CASSLARAGNTEAFF.

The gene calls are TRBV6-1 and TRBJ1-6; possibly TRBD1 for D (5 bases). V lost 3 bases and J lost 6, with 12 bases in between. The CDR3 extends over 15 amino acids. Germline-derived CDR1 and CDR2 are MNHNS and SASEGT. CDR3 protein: CASSETQGGNSPLHF. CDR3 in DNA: TGTGCCAGCAGTGAGACGCAGGGAGGTAATTCACCCCTCCACTTT.

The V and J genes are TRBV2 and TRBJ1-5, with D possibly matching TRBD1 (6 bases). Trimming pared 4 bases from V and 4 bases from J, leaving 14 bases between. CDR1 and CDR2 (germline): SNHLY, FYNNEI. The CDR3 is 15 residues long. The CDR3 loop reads CASSGGRGWNQPQHF. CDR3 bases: TGTGCCAGCAGTGGGGGGCGCGGATGGAATCAGCCCCAGCATTTT.

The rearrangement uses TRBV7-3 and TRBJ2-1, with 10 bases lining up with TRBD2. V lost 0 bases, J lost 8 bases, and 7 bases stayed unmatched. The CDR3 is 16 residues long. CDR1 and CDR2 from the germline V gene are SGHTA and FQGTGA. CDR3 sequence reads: CASSLTKRGGADEQFF. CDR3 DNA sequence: TGTGCCAGCAGCTTAACAAAGCGGGGGGGCGCCGATGAGCAGTTCTTC.

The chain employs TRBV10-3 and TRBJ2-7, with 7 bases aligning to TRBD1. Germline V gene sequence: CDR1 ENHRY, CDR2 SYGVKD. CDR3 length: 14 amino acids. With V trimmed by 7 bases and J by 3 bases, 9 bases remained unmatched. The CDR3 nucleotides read TGTGCCATCACTAAAGACAGGGATTACTACGAGCAGTACTTC. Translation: CAITKDRDYYEQYF.

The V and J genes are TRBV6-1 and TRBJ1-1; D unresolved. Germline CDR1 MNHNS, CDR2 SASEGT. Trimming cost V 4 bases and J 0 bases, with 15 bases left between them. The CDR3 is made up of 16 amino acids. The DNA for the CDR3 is TGTGCCAGCAGTGTGAGGGTGGGCTACATGAACACTGAAGCTTTCTTT. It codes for CASSVRVGYMNTEAFF.

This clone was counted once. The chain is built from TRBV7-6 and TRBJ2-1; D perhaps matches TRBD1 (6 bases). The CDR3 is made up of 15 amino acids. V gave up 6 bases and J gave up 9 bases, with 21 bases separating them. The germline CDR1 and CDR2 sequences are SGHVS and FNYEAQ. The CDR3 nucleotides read TGTGCCAGCAGTCGAGACCCAGGGGATCGGGGTGAGCAGTTCTTC. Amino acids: CASSRDPGDRGEQFF.